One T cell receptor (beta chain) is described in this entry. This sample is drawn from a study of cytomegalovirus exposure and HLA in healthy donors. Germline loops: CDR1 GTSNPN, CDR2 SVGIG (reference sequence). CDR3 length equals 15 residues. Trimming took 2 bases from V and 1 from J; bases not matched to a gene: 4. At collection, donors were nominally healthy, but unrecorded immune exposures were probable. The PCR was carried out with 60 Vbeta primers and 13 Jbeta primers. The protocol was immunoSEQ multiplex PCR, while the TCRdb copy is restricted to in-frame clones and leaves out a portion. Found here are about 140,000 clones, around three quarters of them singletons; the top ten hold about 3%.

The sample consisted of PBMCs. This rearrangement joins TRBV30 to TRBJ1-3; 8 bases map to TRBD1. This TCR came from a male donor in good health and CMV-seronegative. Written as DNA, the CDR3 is TGTGCCTGGAGTCCCGACAGGGGTTCTGGAAACACCATATATTTT. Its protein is CAWSPDRGSGNTIYF.